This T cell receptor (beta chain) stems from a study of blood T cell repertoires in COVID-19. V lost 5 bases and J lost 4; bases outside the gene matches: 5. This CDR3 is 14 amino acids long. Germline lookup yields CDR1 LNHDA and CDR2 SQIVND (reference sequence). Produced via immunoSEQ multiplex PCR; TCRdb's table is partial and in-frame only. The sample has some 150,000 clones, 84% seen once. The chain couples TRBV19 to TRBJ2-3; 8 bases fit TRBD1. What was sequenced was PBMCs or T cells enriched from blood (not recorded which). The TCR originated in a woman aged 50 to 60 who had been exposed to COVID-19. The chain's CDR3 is CASSDRGVSDTQYF. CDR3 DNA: TGTGCCAGTAGTGACAGGGGCGTGTCAGATACGCAGTATTTT. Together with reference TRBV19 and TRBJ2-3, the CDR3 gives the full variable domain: DGGITQSPKYLFRKEGQNVTLSCEQNLNHDAMYWYRQDPGQGLRLIYYSQIVNDFQKGDIAEGYSVSREKKESFPLTVTSAQKNPTAFYLCASSDRGVSDTQYFGPGTRLTVL.